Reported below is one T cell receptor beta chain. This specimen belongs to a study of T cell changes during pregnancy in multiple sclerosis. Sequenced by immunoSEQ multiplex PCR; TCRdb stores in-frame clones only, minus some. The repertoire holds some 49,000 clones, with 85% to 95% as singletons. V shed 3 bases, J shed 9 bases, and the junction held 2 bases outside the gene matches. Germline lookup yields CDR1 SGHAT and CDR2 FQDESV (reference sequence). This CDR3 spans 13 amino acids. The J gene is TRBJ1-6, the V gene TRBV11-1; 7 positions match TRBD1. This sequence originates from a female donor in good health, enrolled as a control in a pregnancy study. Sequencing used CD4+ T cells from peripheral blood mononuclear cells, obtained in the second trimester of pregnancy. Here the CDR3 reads CASSFGTASPLHF. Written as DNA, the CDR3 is TGTGCCAGCAGCTTCGGGACAGCTTCACCCCTCCACTTT.